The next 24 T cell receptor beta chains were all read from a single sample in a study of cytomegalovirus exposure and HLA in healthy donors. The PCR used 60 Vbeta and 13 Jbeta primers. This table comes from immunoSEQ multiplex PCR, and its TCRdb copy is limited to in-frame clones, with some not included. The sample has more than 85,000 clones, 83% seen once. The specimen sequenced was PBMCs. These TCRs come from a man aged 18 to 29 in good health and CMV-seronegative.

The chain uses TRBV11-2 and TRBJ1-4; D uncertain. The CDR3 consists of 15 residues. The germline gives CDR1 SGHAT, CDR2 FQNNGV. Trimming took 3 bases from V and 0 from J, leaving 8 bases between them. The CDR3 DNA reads TGTGCCAGCAGCTTGGGCAGGACAACTAATGAAAAACTGTTTTTT. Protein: CASSLGRTTNEKLFF.

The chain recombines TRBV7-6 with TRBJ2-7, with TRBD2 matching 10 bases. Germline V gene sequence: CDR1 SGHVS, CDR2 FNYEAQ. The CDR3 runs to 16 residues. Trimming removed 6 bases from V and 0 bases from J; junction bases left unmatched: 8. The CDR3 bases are TGTGCCAGCAGTCCCTTGACTAGCGGGCACTCCTACGAGCAGTACTTC. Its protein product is CASSPLTSGHSYEQYF.

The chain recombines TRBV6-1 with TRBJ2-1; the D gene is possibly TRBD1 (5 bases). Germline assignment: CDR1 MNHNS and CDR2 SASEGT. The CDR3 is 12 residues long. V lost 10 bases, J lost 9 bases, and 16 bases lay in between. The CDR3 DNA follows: TGTGCCACCAAGGACAATCAAGGTGAGCAGTTCTTC. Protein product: CATKDNQGEQFF.

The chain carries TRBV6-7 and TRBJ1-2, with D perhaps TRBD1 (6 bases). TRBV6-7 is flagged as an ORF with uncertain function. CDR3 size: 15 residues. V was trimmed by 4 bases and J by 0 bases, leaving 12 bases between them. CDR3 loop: CASSSGTTTNYGYTF. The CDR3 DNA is TGTGCCAGCAGTTCCGGGACAACGACTAACTATGGCTACACCTTC.

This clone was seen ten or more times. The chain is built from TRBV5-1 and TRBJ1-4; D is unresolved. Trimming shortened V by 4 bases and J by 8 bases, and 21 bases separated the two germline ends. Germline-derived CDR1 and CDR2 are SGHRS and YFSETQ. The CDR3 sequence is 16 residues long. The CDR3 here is CASSRWGRSGEEKLFF. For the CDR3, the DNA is TGCGCCAGCAGCCGGTGGGGTCGGAGCGGGGAGGAAAAACTGTTTTTT. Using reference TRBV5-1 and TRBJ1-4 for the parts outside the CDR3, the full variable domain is KAGVTQTPRYLIKTRGQQVTLSCSPISGHRSVSWYQQTPGQGLQFLFEYFSETQRNKGNFPGRFSGRQFSNSRSEMNVSTLELGDSALYLCASSRWGRSGEEKLFFGSGTQLSVL.

The CDR3 nucleotides are TGTGCCAGCAGCTTACCCAAAAAGACCCAGTACTTC. Encoded protein: CASSLPKKTQYF. This chain connects TRBV11-3 to TRBJ2-5, with D unclear. Germline V gene sequence: CDR1 SGHNT, CDR2 YENEEA. The CDR3 spans 12 residues. V dropped 2 bases and J dropped 6 bases, with 7 bases sitting between them.

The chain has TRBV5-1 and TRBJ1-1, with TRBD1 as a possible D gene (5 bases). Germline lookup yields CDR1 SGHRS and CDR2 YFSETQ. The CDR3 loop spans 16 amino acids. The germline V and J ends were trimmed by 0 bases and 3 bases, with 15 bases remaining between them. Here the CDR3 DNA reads TGCGCCAGCAGCTTGGCCCAGGGCCAGTTTTACACTGAAGCTTTCTTT. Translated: CASSLAQGQFYTEAFF.

For the CDR3, the DNA is TGTGCCAGCAGCCCGTCAGAGGGCTACGAGCAGTACTTC. It codes for CASSPSEGYEQYF. The chain is built from TRBV28 and TRBJ2-7; D possibly corresponds to TRBD2 (5 bases). Per the germline V gene, CDR1 is MDHEN and CDR2 is SYDVKM. V gave up 6 bases and J gave up 3 bases, with 12 bases separating them. This CDR3 contains 13 residues.

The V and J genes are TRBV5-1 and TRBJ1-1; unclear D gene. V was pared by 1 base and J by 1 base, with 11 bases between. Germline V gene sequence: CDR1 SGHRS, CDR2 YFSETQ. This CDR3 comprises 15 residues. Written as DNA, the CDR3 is TGCGCCAGCAGCTTGTTCGTACGGGGGAACACTGAAGCTTTCTTT. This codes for CASSLFVRGNTEAFF.

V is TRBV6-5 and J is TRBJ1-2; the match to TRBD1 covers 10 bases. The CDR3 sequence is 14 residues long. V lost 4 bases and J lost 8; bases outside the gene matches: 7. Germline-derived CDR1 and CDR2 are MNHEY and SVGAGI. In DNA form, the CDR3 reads TGTGCCAGCAGTTCGGACAGGGGGTTCTACGGCTACACCTTC. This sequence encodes CASSSDRGFYGYTF.

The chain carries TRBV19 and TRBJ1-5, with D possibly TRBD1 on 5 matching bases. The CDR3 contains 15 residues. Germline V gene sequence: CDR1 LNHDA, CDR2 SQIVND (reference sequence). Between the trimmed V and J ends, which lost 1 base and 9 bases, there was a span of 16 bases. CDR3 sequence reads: CASSIVSGPLRPQHF. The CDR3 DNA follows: TGTGCCAGTAGTATAGTGTCAGGGCCCCTAAGGCCCCAGCATTTT. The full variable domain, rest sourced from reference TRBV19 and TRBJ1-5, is DGGITQSPKYLFRKEGQNVTLSCEQNLNHDAMYWYRQDPGQGLRLIYYSQIVNDFQKGDIAEGYSVSREKKESFPLTVTSAQKNPTAFYLCASSIVSGPLRPQHFGDGTRLSIL.

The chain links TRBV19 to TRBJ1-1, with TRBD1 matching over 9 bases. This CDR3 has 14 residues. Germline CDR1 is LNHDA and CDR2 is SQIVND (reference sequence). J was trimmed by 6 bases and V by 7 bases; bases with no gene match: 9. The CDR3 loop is CASKPTGGGPEAFF. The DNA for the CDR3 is TGTGCCAGTAAGCCCACAGGGGGCGGCCCTGAAGCTTTCTTT. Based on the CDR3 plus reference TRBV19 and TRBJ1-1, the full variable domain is DGGITQSPKYLFRKEGQNVTLSCEQNLNHDAMYWYRQDPGQGLRLIYYSQIVNDFQKGDIAEGYSVSREKKESFPLTVTSAQKNPTAFYLCASKPTGGGPEAFFGQGTRLTVV.

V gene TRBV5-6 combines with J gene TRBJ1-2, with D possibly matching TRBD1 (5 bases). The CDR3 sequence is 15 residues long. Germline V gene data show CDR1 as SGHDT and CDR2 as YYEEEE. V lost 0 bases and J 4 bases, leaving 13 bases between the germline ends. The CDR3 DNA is TGTGCCAGCAGCTTGGCGGGGGGTCAGGTCTATGGCTACACCTTC. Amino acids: CASSLAGGQVYGYTF.

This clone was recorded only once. CDR3 nucleotides: TGTGCCAGCAGTCCCTCGATTGGGGACAGGGGGACAGATACGCAGTATTTT. Translation: CASSPSIGDRGTDTQYF. V is TRBV27 and J is TRBJ2-3; 11 nucleotides line up with TRBD1. With V trimmed by 5 bases and J by 3 bases, 10 bases remained unmatched. The CDR3 spans 17 residues. CDR1 is MNHEY, CDR2 SMNVEV, per germline (reference sequence).

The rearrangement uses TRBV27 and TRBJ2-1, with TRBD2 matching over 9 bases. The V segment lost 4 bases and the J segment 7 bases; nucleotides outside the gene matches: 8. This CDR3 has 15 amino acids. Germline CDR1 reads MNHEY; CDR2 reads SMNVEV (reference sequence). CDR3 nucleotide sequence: TGTGCCAGCAGTTCACGGGGCGGGAGGGGAAATGAGCAGTTCTTC. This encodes CASSSRGGRGNEQFF.

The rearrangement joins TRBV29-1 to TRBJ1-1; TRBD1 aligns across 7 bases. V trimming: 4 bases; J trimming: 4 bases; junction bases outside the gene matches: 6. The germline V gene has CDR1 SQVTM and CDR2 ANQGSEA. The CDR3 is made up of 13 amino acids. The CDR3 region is CSVVPGGGTEAFF. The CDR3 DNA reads TGCAGCGTTGTTCCAGGGGGAGGCACTGAAGCTTTCTTT.

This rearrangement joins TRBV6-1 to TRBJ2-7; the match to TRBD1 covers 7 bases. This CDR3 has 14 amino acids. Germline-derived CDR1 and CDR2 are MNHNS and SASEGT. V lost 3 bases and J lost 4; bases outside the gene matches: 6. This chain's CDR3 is CASSEGTARYEQYF. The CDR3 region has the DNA TGTGCCAGCAGTGAGGGGACAGCAAGATACGAGCAGTACTTC.

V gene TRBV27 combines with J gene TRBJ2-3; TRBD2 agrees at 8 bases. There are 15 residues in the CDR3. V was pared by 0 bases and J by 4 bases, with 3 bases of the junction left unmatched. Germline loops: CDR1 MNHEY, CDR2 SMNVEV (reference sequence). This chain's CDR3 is CASSLSAGAADTQYF. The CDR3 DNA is TGTGCCAGCAGTTTATCAGCGGGAGCTGCAGATACGCAGTATTTT.

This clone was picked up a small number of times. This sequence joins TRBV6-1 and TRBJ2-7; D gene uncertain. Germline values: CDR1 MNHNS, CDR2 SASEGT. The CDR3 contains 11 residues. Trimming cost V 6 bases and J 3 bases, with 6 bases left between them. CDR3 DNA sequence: TGTGCCAGCAGGTCCCTCTACGAGCAGTACTTC. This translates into CASRSLYEQYF.

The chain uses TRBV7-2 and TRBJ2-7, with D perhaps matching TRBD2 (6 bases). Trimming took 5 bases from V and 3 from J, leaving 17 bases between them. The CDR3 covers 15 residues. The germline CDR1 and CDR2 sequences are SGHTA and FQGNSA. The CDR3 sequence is CASSPTGTVNYEQYF. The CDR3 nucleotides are TGTGCCAGCAGCCCGACCGGGACTGTAAACTACGAGCAGTACTTC. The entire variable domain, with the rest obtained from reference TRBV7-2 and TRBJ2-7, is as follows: GAGVSQSPSNKVTEKGKDVELRCDPISGHTALYWYRQSLGQGLEFLIYFQGNSAPDKSGLPSDRFSAERTGGSVSTLTIQRTQQEDSAVYLCASSPTGTVNYEQYFGPGTRLTVT.

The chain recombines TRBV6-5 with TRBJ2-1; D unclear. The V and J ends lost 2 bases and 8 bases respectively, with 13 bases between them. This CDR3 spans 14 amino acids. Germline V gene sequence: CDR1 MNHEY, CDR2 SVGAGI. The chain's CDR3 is CASSYTPELDEQFF. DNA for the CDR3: TGTGCCAGCAGTTACACTCCTGAATTGGATGAGCAGTTCTTC.

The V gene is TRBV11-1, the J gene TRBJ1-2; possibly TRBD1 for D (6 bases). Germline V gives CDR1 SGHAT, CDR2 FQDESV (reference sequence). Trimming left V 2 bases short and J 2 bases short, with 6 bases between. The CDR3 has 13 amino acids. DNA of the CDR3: TGTGCCAGCAGCTTACAGGGGAACTATGGCTACACCTTC. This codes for CASSLQGNYGYTF.

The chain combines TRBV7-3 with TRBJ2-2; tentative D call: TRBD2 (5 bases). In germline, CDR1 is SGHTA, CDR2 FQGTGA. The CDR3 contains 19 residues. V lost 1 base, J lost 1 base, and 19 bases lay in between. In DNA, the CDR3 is TGTGCCAGCAGCTTAAATCCGGCGGGTGGGTTCAGGAACACCGGGGAGCTGTTTTTT. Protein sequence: CASSLNPAGGFRNTGELFF. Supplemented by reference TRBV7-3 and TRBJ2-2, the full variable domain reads GAGVSQTPSNKVTEKGKYVELRCDPISGHTALYWYRQSLGQGPEFLIYFQGTGAADDSGLPNDRFFAVRPEGSVSTLKIQRTERGDSAVYLCASSLNPAGGFRNTGELFFGEGSRLTVL.

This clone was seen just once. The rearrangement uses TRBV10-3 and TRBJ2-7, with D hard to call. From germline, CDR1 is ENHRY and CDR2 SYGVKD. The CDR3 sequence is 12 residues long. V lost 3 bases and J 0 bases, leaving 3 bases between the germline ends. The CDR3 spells CAISDSSYEQYF. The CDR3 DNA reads TGTGCCATCAGTGACAGCTCCTACGAGCAGTACTTC.